The 26 T cell receptor beta chains below all came from one sample that was sequenced in a study of OX40 agonist ivuxolimab in advanced cancers. Method: immunoSEQ multiplex PCR; TCRdb's copy keeps in-frame clones and lacks some. Of under 85,000 clones in the sample, 85% were seen once. The sample was CD4+ or CD8+ T cells sorted from blood, taken in a trial of the OX40 agonist ivuxolimab. The receptors stem from an adult with an advanced solid tumor such as melanoma, head and neck, liver or kidney cancer.

The chain is built from TRBV29-1 and TRBJ2-7, with D unresolved. Germline V gives CDR1 SQVTM, CDR2 ANQGSEA. Trimming stripped 5 bases from V and 4 bases from J, with 12 bases between. This CDR3 is 12 amino acids long. CDR3 coding DNA: TGCAGCGTTTCGGTAACCGGGTACGAGCAGTACTTC. This translates into CSVSVTGYEQYF.

The rearrangement uses TRBV7-8 and TRBJ1-1; D may be TRBD1 (5 bases). Germline-derived CDR1 and CDR2 are SGHVS and FQNEAQ. The CDR3 consists of 15 residues. V was pared by 6 bases and J by 3 bases, with 17 bases between. The CDR3 nucleotides are TGTGCCAGCAGTATAGTTCCAGGGAGGGACACTGAAGCTTTCTTT. It is translated as CASSIVPGRDTEAFF.

The chain employs TRBV27 and TRBJ2-7; D may be TRBD1 (6 bases). V lost 7 bases and J lost 2, with 21 bases in between. Germline V gene lookup returns CDR1 MNHEY and CDR2 SMNVEV (reference sequence). The CDR3 is made up of 16 amino acids. DNA of the CDR3: TGTGCCAGCACCCCTTTAGGGGGAGACATGGCCTACGAGCAGTACTTC. Translated: CASTPLGGDMAYEQYF.

The table lists this clone with a few counts. The V call is TRBV7-9, the J call TRBJ1-4, with TRBD1 matching 7 bases. V shed 5 bases and J 6 bases; nucleotides not matched to a gene: 12. CDR3 length: 16 residues. The V gene's germline CDR1 is SEHNR and CDR2 FQNEAQ (reference sequence). CDR3 in DNA: TGTGCCAGCAGCCTTAATACAGGGGACCTACATGAAAAACTGTTTTTT. It encodes CASSLNTGDLHEKLFF.

The chain carries TRBV19 and TRBJ1-4; no definite D call. The germline gives CDR1 LNHDA, CDR2 SQIVND (reference sequence). V dropped 6 bases and J dropped 0 bases, with 5 bases sitting between them. The CDR3 has 13 amino acids. This CDR3 is CASRVSTNEKLFF. DNA of the CDR3: TGTGCCAGTAGGGTCTCAACTAATGAAAAACTGTTTTTT.

This clone appeared a single time. This chain joins TRBV6-5 and TRBJ2-7; perhaps TRBD2 as D (5 bases). The CDR3 covers 12 residues. CDR1 MNHEY and CDR2 SVGAGI come from the germline V gene. V was clipped by 6 bases and J by 3 bases, with 9 bases between them. The CDR3 reads CASSQGLYEQYF. In DNA, the CDR3 is TGTGCCAGCAGCCAAGGACTCTACGAGCAGTACTTC.

This chain links TRBV7-3 with TRBJ1-1; the D gene is possibly TRBD1 (5 bases). The germline gives CDR1 SGHTA, CDR2 FQGTGA. Trimming pared 4 bases from V and 10 bases from J, leaving 16 bases between. CDR3 length equals 13 residues. In DNA form, the CDR3 reads TGTGCCAGCAGCTCAATAGGCGGGGGGTCAGCTTTCTTT. Translated, it gives CASSSIGGGSAFF.

The chain is built from TRBV29-1 and TRBJ2-3; TRBD2 is a possible D gene (5 bases). Germline assignment: CDR1 SQVTM and CDR2 ANQGSEA. The CDR3 covers 15 residues. The V end lost 6 bases, the J end lost 3 bases, and 19 bases lay between the germline ends. The CDR3 bases are TGCAGCGTCGGACGAGGGCCCCTCCGTACAGATACGCAGTATTTT. The encoded protein is CSVGRGPLRTDTQYF.

This sequence joins TRBV7-2 and TRBJ1-5; D uncertain. The CDR3 sequence is 12 residues long. Germline lookup yields CDR1 SGHTA and CDR2 FQGNSA. V lost 5 bases to trimming and J lost 4 bases, with 6 bases between them. DNA of the CDR3: TGTGCCAGCAGCGCCTTGAATCAGCCCCAGCATTTT. Residues: CASSALNQPQHF.

The chain joins TRBV9 to TRBJ2-4; a possible D gene is TRBD1 (5 bases). Germline V gene data show CDR1 as SGDLS and CDR2 as YYNGEE. Trimming took 0 bases from V and 0 from J, leaving 7 bases between them. There are 15 residues in the CDR3. The CDR3 sequence: CASSVEGVAKNIQYF. As DNA, the CDR3 is TGTGCCAGCAGCGTAGAAGGGGTAGCCAAAAACATTCAGTACTTC.

This chain connects TRBV7-2 to TRBJ2-2; D remains ambiguous. This CDR3 has 17 residues. V was shortened by 5 bases and J by 8 bases, with 24 bases between the two germline ends. Germline V CDR1 and CDR2: SGHTA, FQGNSA. The CDR3 loop reads CASSPAFWLTQAGELFF. CDR3 in DNA: TGTGCCAGCAGCCCCGCTTTTTGGTTGACGCAGGCAGGGGAGCTGTTTTTT.

This chain connects TRBV2 to TRBJ2-3; 9 positions agree with TRBD2. Germline values: CDR1 SNHLY, CDR2 FYNNEI. The junction had 14 bases not matched to a gene; V was cut back by 4 bases and J by 3 bases. This CDR3 has 18 residues. The CDR3 DNA is TGTGCCAGCAGTGGACCCCCCTTACTAGCGGGCGGAACAGATACGCAGTATTTT. This encodes CASSGPPLLAGGTDTQYF.

The table lists this clone with a count of one. The chain uses TRBV7-2 and TRBJ1-2; tentatively, D is TRBD1 (5 bases). The CDR3 is 12 residues long. Germline loops: CDR1 SGHTA, CDR2 FQGNSA. With 1 base removed from V and 8 bases from J, the gap between germline ends came to 8 bases. The CDR3 spells CASSLGREGYTF. DNA for the CDR3: TGTGCCAGCAGCTTAGGCAGGGAGGGCTACACCTTC. The variable domain in full, with the rest retrieved from reference TRBV7-2 and TRBJ1-2, is GAGVSQSPSNKVTEKGKDVELRCDPISGHTALYWYRQSLGQGLEFLIYFQGNSAPDKSGLPSDRFSAERTGGSVSTLTIQRTQQEDSAVYLCASSLGREGYTFGSGTRLTVV.

The chain uses TRBV6-1 and TRBJ1-5; weak D call: TRBD1 (6 bases). Germline assignment: CDR1 MNHNS and CDR2 SASEGT. Trimming left V 7 bases short and J 0 bases short, with 13 bases between. The CDR3 loop spans 15 amino acids. CDR3 sequence (DNA): TGTGCCAGCAACTCAGAGGGGGGTAGCAATCAGCCCCAGCATTTT. This translates into CASNSEGGSNQPQHF.

CDR3 sequence: CASRGFQETQYF. The CDR3 bases are TGTGCCAGCAGGGGGTTCCAAGAGACCCAGTACTTC. The J gene is TRBJ2-5, the V gene TRBV6-5; the D is unclear. The CDR3 sequence is 12 residues long. Per the germline V gene, CDR1 is MNHEY and CDR2 is SVGAGI. Between the trimmed V and J ends, which lost 6 bases and 1 base, there was a span of 6 bases.

The gene calls are TRBV7-2 and TRBJ1-1; D is unresolved. Germline V gene sequence: CDR1 SGHTA, CDR2 FQGNSA. V was trimmed by 5 bases and J by 6 bases, leaving 19 bases between them. The CDR3 contains 15 residues. The CDR3 bases are TGTGCCAGCAGCCTCTACCCAGCGGGGTACGCTGAAGCTTTCTTT. Translating gives CASSLYPAGYAEAFF. The variable domain in full, with the rest retrieved from reference TRBV7-2 and TRBJ1-1, is GAGVSQSPSNKVTEKGKDVELRCDPISGHTALYWYRQSLGQGLEFLIYFQGNSAPDKSGLPSDRFSAERTGGSVSTLTIQRTQQEDSAVYLCASSLYPAGYAEAFFGQGTRLTVV.

This chain links TRBV7-2 with TRBJ2-6; D is unclear. Germline CDR1 is SGHTA and CDR2 is FQGNSA. V was cut by 8 bases and J by 1 base, with 6 bases left in between. This CDR3 contains 13 residues. The CDR3 region is CASWWSGANVLTF. The DNA of the CDR3 is TGTGCCAGCTGGTGGTCTGGGGCCAACGTCCTGACTTTC.

J is TRBJ2-7 and V is TRBV11-2, with TRBD1 matching 12 bases. CDR3 size: 16 residues. Germline values: CDR1 SGHAT, CDR2 FQNNGV. The junction had 4 bases not matched to a gene; V was cut back by 1 base and J by 3 bases. The CDR3 bases are TGTGCCAGCAGCTTAGTAAGGGACAGGGGGCTCTACGAGCAGTACTTC. It yields the protein CASSLVRDRGLYEQYF.

This rearrangement joins TRBV5-1 to TRBJ1-2; D gene unclear. Trimming stripped 6 bases from V and 7 bases from J, with 19 bases between. The CDR3 runs 14 residues. The germline CDR1 and CDR2 sequences are SGHRS and YFSETQ. In DNA, the CDR3 is TGCGCCAGCACCCTGGACCAAACTCCCGGTGGCTACACCTTC. Its protein is CASTLDQTPGGYTF.

A single count supports this clone. CDR3 sequence: CASSQGRGGVMNTEAFF. The CDR3 DNA sequence: TGCGCCAGCAGCCAGGGGAGAGGGGGGGTCATGAACACTGAAGCTTTCTTT. The chain recombines TRBV4-1 with TRBJ1-1, with D maybe TRBD1 (6 bases). With 3 bases removed from V and 0 bases from J, the gap between germline ends came to 17 bases. The CDR3 has 17 residues. Per the germline V gene, CDR1 is MGHRA and CDR2 is YSYEKL.

The CDR3 coding sequence is TGCGCCAGCAGCCAAGAGGGACAGGGGGCCAACACCGGGGAGCTGTTTTTT. Translation gives CASSQEGQGANTGELFF. The chain uses TRBV4-1 and TRBJ2-2; 12 bases fit TRBD1. The trim removed 0 bases at V and 2 bases at J, leaving 1 base unmatched. This CDR3 comprises 17 residues. CDR1 is MGHRA, CDR2 YSYEKL, per germline.

The chain is built from TRBV4-3 and TRBJ2-2; 11 nucleotides match TRBD2. CDR1 and CDR2 from the germline V gene are LGHNA and YSLEER. The V and J ends lost 4 bases and 1 base, in that order; junction bases with no gene match: 5. The CDR3 runs to 17 residues. CDR3 bases: TGCGCCAGCAGCCCCCGACTAGCGGGGATGAACACCGGGGAGCTGTTTTTT. Its translation is CASSPRLAGMNTGELFF.

J is TRBJ2-1 and V is TRBV10-2; D is uncertain. The CDR3 has 11 residues. V was clipped by 8 bases and J by 6 bases, with 8 bases between them. CDR1 and CDR2 (germline): WSHSY, SAAADI. CDR3 sequence reads: CASQRSNEQFF. The CDR3 bases are TGCGCCAGCCAACGTAGCAATGAGCAGTTCTTC.

CDR3: CAISATGTGGTEAFF. CDR3 DNA: TGTGCCATCAGTGCCACCGGGACAGGGGGCACTGAAGCTTTCTTT. This chain joins TRBV10-3 and TRBJ1-1, with TRBD1 matching over 11 bases. The CDR3 spans 15 residues. CDR1 and CDR2 from the germline V gene are ENHRY and SYGVKD. The trim removed 4 bases at V and 4 bases at J, leaving 5 bases unmatched.

This chain's CDR3 is CASSLAVTSYKQYF. The CDR3 nucleotides are TGCGCCAGCAGCTTGGCTGTTACTTCGTACAAGCAGTACTTC. V and J are TRBV5-1 and TRBJ2-7; unclear D gene. The V end was cut by 0 bases, the J end by 8 bases, with 15 bases between. There are 14 residues in the CDR3. Per the germline V gene, CDR1 is SGHRS and CDR2 is YFSETQ.

This clone has more than one count but fewer than ten. CDR3 region: CSVEYSESSYEQYF. The CDR3 nucleotides read TGCAGCGTTGAATACTCAGAGAGCTCCTACGAGCAGTACTTC. The chain joins TRBV29-1 to TRBJ2-7; D is unclear. With 2 bases removed from V and 0 bases from J, the gap between germline ends came to 11 bases. The CDR3 is 14 amino acids. From germline, CDR1 is SQVTM and CDR2 ANQGSEA.